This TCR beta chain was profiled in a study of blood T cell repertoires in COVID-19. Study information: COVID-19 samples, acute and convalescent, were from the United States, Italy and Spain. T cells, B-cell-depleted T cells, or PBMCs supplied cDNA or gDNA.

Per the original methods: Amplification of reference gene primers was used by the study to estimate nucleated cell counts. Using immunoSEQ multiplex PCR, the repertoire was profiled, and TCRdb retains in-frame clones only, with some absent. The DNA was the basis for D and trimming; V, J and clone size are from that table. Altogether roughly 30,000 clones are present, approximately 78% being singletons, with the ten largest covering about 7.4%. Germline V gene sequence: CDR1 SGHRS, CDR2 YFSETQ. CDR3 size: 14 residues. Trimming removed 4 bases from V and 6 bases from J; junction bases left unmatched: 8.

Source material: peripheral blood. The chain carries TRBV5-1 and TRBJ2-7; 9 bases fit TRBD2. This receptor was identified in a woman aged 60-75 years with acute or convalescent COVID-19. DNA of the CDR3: TGCGCCAGCAGCGCGGGCAGGCGGGAGGGCGAGCAGTACTTC. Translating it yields CASSAGRREGEQYF.